This TCR beta chain was recorded in a study of blood T cell repertoires in COVID-19. The CDR3 totals 15 residues. Trimming left V 5 bases short and J 10 bases short, with 22 bases between. Per germline, CDR1 MGHRA and CDR2 YSYEKL. Clones were read by immunoSEQ multiplex PCR, and TCRdb kept only the in-frame ones, dropping some. This sample carries 15,000 to 20,000 clones, approximately 91% of them seen once, and the ten largest clones take 30% to 35%. The J gene is TRBJ2-3, the V gene TRBV4-1; maybe TRBD2 (7 bases). The sequencing sample was made of peripheral blood. The sequence derives from a woman of 80 years or more with COVID-19, enrolled during active disease. In nucleotides, the CDR3 is TGCGCCAGCAGCTTCGGCAGGGGCATTCGGGGGGCGCAGTATTTT. This gives the protein CASSFGRGIRGAQYF.